This T cell receptor (beta chain) was identified in a study of control samples from healthy donors and cancer patients. Germline CDR1 and CDR2: MNHEY and SVGEGT. The CDR3 extends over 15 amino acids. V trimming: 4 bases; J trimming: 6 bases; junction bases outside the gene matches: 7. TCRdb keeps only in-frame clones here, not all; method: immunoSEQ multiplex PCR. The repertoire holds about 220,000 clones, with just under 95% as singletons. The TCR sequence derives from a man over 45 in good health. The material sequenced was blood. The J gene is TRBJ2-3, the V gene TRBV6-2 or TRBV6-3, with TRBD2 matching 10 bases. The CDR3 nucleotides read TGTGCCAGCAGTTTTCTAGCGGGGGCGGCGGATACGCAGTATTTT. Translating it yields CASSFLAGAADTQYF.